The entry below gives a single T cell receptor beta chain sequence along with its context. This record belongs to a study of shared T cell receptors in the human thymus. Sequenced by immunoSEQ multiplex PCR; TCRdb stores in-frame clones only, minus some. The sample lists approximately 490,000 clones; around 78% were seen once. V shed 0 bases and J shed 10 bases, with 14 bases lying between them. The CDR3 totals 15 residues. Germline V gives CDR1 SGHDT, CDR2 YYEEEE. This sample also appeared in a second study, on human thymus T cells. That work states: Healthy Finnish infants undergoing corrective surgery for congenital heart defects were the donors. Corrective cardiac operations yielded the resected thymus tissue. Related work showed strongly overlapping thymic repertoires across unrelated individuals.

The TCR comes from a boy younger than two with a congenital heart defect. The chain recombines TRBV5-6 with TRBJ1-6; D is possibly TRBD1 (5 bases). Sample: thymocytes. The CDR3 loop is CASSLEQEKRSPLHF. For the CDR3, the DNA is TGTGCCAGCAGCTTGGAACAGGAGAAACGGTCACCCCTCCACTTT.